This TCR beta chain was observed in a study of CD8 T cells in ankylosing spondylitis. The study, taken as a whole, reports: Disease-linked clones bore a CD8+ phenotype and were relatively rare in peripheral blood. Significantly higher representation of disease-linked clones was reported for matched ankylosing spondylitis synovial fluid.

This clonotype was counted at least ten times. Antigen: not known. The ends were cut back, 1 base at V and 5 bases at J, with 21 bases in the middle. CDR3 length equals 17 residues. CDR1 is LGHNA, CDR2 YSLEER, per germline. TCRdb re-called the 5' RACE reads through MiXCR, storing one row per CDR3 protein. The data hold approximately 90,000 distinct CDR3 sequences, with roughly 8.3% observed a single time. This chain uses TRBV4-3 with TRBJ2-7, with unresolved D. The clonotype originates from a male donor with ankylosing spondylitis or in good health (not recorded which). Sequences were obtained from blood, either unsorted or a sorted T cell fraction (not recorded which). CDR3 bases: TGCGCCAGCAGCCAAGTTTTAAGGATGAATTACGGTAACGAGCAGTACTTC. Translating gives CASSQVLRMNYGNEQYF.